This T cell receptor beta chain is drawn from a study of T cells in Graves' hyperthyroidism and ophthalmopathy. Findings of the study overall: Blood held most thyroid clonotypes expanded above 0.001 frequency.

This clonotype was observed a handful of times. Its antigen is still unknown. TCR beta CDR3 regions were amplified from RNA transcripts. Carried out on the TCR CDR3, a first-round RT-PCR used the HTBI primer set. TCRdb fed the multiplex PCR reads into MiXCR, producing one record per CDR3 protein. The sample holds a few hundred thousand distinct CDR3 sequences; around 25% are singletons and the top ten take about 70%. With 6 bases removed from V and 2 bases from J, the gap between germline ends came to 9 bases. Germline V gives CDR1 SEHNR, CDR2 FQNEAQ (reference sequence). The CDR3 spans 13 residues. Exclusion of a patient resulted from uncontrolled infection, other autoimmune disease, pregnancy or lactation.

The sequence was obtained from a man in his forties or fifties with Graves' hyperthyroidism. The chain is built from TRBV7-9 and TRBJ2-3, with D possibly matching TRBD1 (5 bases). The sample taken for sequencing was blood. The CDR3 loop is CASRPGHTDTQYF. As DNA, the CDR3 is TGTGCCAGCAGGCCCGGACACACAGATACGCAGTATTTT.